Each of the 10 T cell receptor beta chains below was sequenced from the same sample in a study of response to subunit inactivated influenza vaccine. TCRdb independently ran MiXCR on the RT-PCR reads; one entry per CDR3 protein. The sample yields 500,000 to 600,000 distinct CDR3 sequences, about 10% seen once. This specimen was PBMCs from blood, taken on the day of vaccination. The receptors were gathered from a middle-aged man who received an inactivated influenza vaccine.

The chain employs TRBV7-9 and TRBJ2-7; 13 bases fit TRBD2. Germline-derived CDR1 and CDR2 are SEHNR and FQNEAQ (reference sequence). This CDR3 has 15 amino acids. V lost 3 bases, J lost 5 bases, and 4 bases stayed unmatched. CDR3 protein: CASSFGLAGAHEQYF. CDR3 nucleotides: TGTGCCAGCAGCTTCGGACTAGCGGGGGCCCACGAGCAGTACTTC.

The chain carries TRBV29-1 and TRBJ2-7, with 10 bases matching TRBD2. Germline values: CDR1 SQVTM, CDR2 ANQGSEA. Trimming took 7 bases from V and 4 from J; bases not matched to a gene: 4. CDR3 length: 12 residues. CDR3 in DNA: TGCAGCGGGACTAGCGGAGAATACGAGCAGTACTTC. It translates to CSGTSGEYEQYF.

The chain is built from TRBV12-3 or TRBV12-4 and TRBJ2-5, with D possibly being TRBD2 (6 bases). The CDR3 loop spans 15 amino acids. The ends were cut back, 4 bases at V and 2 bases at J, with 14 bases in the middle. The CDR3 loop is CASSWMTAGQETQYF. The CDR3 DNA follows: TGTGCCAGCAGTTGGATGACAGCGGGTCAAGAGACCCAGTACTTC.

V is TRBV5-1 and J is TRBJ1-1; D call uncertain. The CDR3 loop spans 14 amino acids. The V end lost 2 bases, the J end lost 1 base, and 9 bases lay between the germline ends. Germline V lookup: CDR1 SGHRS, CDR2 YFSETQ. CDR3 protein: CASSFGSGNTEAFF. Here the CDR3 DNA reads TGCGCCAGCAGCTTCGGGAGCGGGAACACTGAAGCTTTCTTT.

The V gene is TRBV12-3 or TRBV12-4, the J gene TRBJ1-2, with D perhaps matching TRBD1 (6 bases). V lost 4 bases and J 6 bases, leaving 12 bases between the germline ends. The CDR3 consists of 13 residues. The CDR3 nucleotides read TGTGCCAGCAGTTGGACAGTTTTAGATGGCTACACCTTC. Translation: CASSWTVLDGYTF.

This clonotype turned up a few times. A read error may account for a junction end that differs from germline. The rearrangement uses TRBV10-3 and TRBJ1-1; D uncertain. The CDR3 totals 13 residues. Germline CDR1 and CDR2: ENHRY and SYGVKD. CDR3 in amino acids: CAISESYVLGLVF. CDR3 DNA sequence: TGTGCCATCAGTGAGTCGTATGTTCTTGGCCTGGTATTT.

This clonotype was counted many times. The V and J genes are TRBV7-3 and TRBJ2-1, with a possible D match to TRBD2 (6 bases). The length of the CDR3 is 14 residues. Per germline, CDR1 SGHTA and CDR2 FQGTGA. Trimming cost V 4 bases and J 7 bases, with 14 bases left between them. In nucleotides, the CDR3 is TGTGCCAGCAGCTCCGGGGGACTTTTAAATGAGCAGTTCTTC. Its translation: CASSSGGLLNEQFF. The variable domain in full, completed from reference TRBV7-3 and TRBJ2-1, reads GAGVSQTPSNKVTEKGKYVELRCDPISGHTALYWYRQSLGQGPEFLIYFQGTGAADDSGLPNDRFFAVRPEGSVSTLKIQRTERGDSAVYLCASSSGGLLNEQFFGPGTRLTVL.

The J gene is TRBJ2-3, the V gene TRBV4-2; TRBD2 aligns across 9 bases. The length of the CDR3 is 16 residues. The junction had 9 bases not matched to a gene; V was cut back by 0 bases and J by 8 bases. The germline V gene encodes CDR1 LGHNA and CDR2 YNFKEQ. The CDR3 bases are TGTGCCAGCAGCCAAGATAAGGCTCTAGCGGGACTTACGCAGTATTTT. Translation: CASSQDKALAGLTQYF.

In its sample, this clonotype was seen a few times. V gene TRBV15 combines with J gene TRBJ1-4; D is possibly TRBD1 (6 bases). Between the trimmed V and J ends, which lost 5 bases and 5 bases, there was a span of 15 bases. The CDR3 consists of 15 residues. In germline, CDR1 is LNHNV, CDR2 YYDKDF (reference sequence). The CDR3 here is CATSAREDRNEKLFF. In DNA form, the CDR3 reads TGTGCCACCAGCGCAAGGGAGGACAGAAATGAAAAACTGTTTTTT.

This clonotype was counted a few times. The chain carries TRBV6-2 or TRBV6-3 and TRBJ1-5, with no clear D. Trimming left V 1 base short and J 1 base short, with 5 bases between. The germline gives CDR1 MNHEY, CDR2 SVGEGT. The CDR3 is made up of 14 amino acids. The CDR3 region has the DNA TGTGCCAGCAGTTACTTCGGCAGCAATCAGCCCCAGCATTTT. As protein: CASSYFGSNQPQHF.